In this sample, the clone carrying this T cell receptor beta chain turned up many times. Its antigen is unidentified. The sample is drawn from a study of identical twins. J was trimmed by 7 bases and V by 4 bases; bases with no gene match: 10. This CDR3 comprises 15 residues. Per germline, CDR1 SQVTM and CDR2 ANQGSEA. TCRdb re-called the 5' RACE reads through MiXCR, storing one row per CDR3 protein. Of about 660,000 distinct CDR3 sequences listed, over 8.5% were seen once; the top ten hold about 0.98%. General study points: Cross-sectional statistics underpinned the conclusions; the same donors were not followed. There is a chance that invariant MAIT and iNKT cells partially muddied zero-insertion analyses.

The same data also went into a second study, on yellow fever vaccine responses in identical twins.

This TCR was sampled from a woman between 18 and 29 years old in good health. The sample taken for sequencing was PBMCs. The chain uses TRBV29-1 and TRBJ2-7, with TRBD2 matching over 13 bases. The CDR3 is CSVGGLTSGRSEQYF. CDR3 in DNA: TGCAGCGTTGGTGGCTTGACTAGCGGGAGGAGTGAGCAGTACTTC.